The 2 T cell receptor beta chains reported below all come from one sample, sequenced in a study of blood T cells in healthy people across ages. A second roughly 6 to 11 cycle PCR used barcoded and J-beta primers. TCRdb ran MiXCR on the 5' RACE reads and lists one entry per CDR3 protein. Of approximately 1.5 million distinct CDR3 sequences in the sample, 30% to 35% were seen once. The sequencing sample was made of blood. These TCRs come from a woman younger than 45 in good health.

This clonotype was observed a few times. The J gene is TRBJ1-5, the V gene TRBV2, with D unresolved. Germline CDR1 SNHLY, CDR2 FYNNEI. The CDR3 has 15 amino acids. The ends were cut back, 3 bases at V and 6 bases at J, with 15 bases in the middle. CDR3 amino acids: CASSEVRGLGQPQHF. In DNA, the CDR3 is TGTGCCAGCAGTGAGGTACGAGGGTTAGGTCAGCCCCAGCATTTT.

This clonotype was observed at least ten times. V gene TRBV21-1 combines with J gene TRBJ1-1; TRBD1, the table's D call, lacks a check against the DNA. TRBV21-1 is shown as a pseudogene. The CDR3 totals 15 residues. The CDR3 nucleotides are TGTGCCAGCAGTAGAACTCAGGGGGCACACACTGAAGCTTTCTTT. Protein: CASSRTQGAHTEAFF.